Reported below is one TCR beta chain. Here immunoSEQ multiplex PCR was the method, and the copy in TCRdb shows in-frame clones only, minus some. The data contain 300,000 to 400,000 clones, roughly 86% of them singletons. This specimen belongs to a study of blood T cell repertoires in COVID-19. This CDR3 is built from 13 residues. The V gene's germline CDR1 is SNHLY and CDR2 FYNNEI. V lost 3 bases and J lost 3, with 9 bases in between. This rearrangement joins TRBV2 to TRBJ2-7; no firm D call. The sequenced sample consisted of peripheral blood. The sequence was obtained from a woman aged 70-85 years with COVID-19, enrolled during active disease. The CDR3 here is CASSDGGSYEQYF. In nucleotides, the CDR3 is TGTGCCAGCAGTGACGGCGGTAGCTACGAGCAGTACTTC.